The 21 T cell receptor beta chains presented below share a single source sample, sequenced in a study of Graves' ophthalmopathy and Graves' hyperthyroidism. Researchers took RNA transcripts and amplified TCR beta CDR3 regions from them. RT-PCR in the first round used HTBI primers; a second-round multiplex PCR followed. Using its own MiXCR run on the multiplex PCR reads, TCRdb lists one record per CDR3 protein. The table has 150,000 to 200,000 distinct CDR3 sequences, 30% to 45% seen once. Sequenced sample: peripheral blood. The receptors originated from a woman aged 35 to 49 with Graves' ophthalmopathy.

This clonotype was counted ten times or more. The chain uses TRBV6-1 and TRBJ1-5; possibly TRBD1 for D (6 bases). The CDR3 covers 14 residues. Trimming cost V 3 bases and J 6 bases, with 12 bases left between them. Germline V lookup: CDR1 MNHNS, CDR2 SASEGT. The CDR3: CASSDDRIPQPQHF. The CDR3 DNA is TGTGCCAGCAGTGACGACAGGATTCCTCAGCCCCAGCATTTT.

The table lists this clonotype with a count of one. The CDR3: CSAQSPLAGVHEQYF. CDR3 DNA: TGCAGTGCTCAAAGTCCACTAGCGGGAGTCCACGAGCAGTACTTC. The rearrangement joins TRBV20-1 to TRBJ2-7, with 11 bases matching TRBD2. Germline V lookup: CDR1 DFQATT, CDR2 SNEGSKA (reference sequence). After removal of 5 bases from V and 5 bases from J, the junction contained 11 bases not matched to a gene. The CDR3 contains 15 residues.

This clonotype was counted at least ten times. Written as DNA, the CDR3 is TGTGCCAGCAGCCAATTCATAAAGGGAGAGACCCAGTACTTC. This sequence encodes CASSQFIKGETQYF. The J gene is TRBJ2-5, the V gene TRBV3-1; D unresolved. Looked up from germline, CDR1 is LGHDT and CDR2 is YNNKEL (reference sequence). V gave up 2 bases and J gave up 4 bases, with 11 bases separating them. The CDR3 length is 14 residues.

This clonotype was seen repeatedly, ten times or more. The chain's CDR3 is CASSLIGGYNYGYTF. The DNA of the CDR3 is TGTGCCAGCAGCTTAATCGGAGGGTATAACTATGGCTACACCTTC. The chain combines TRBV7-2 with TRBJ1-2; unclear D gene. CDR3 length: 15 amino acids. Germline CDR1 is SGHTA and CDR2 is FQGNSA. Trimming shortened V by 2 bases and J by 1 base, and 11 bases separated the two germline ends.

In this sample, this clonotype turned up many times. Since a much larger clone is just one base distant, this may be a read error. The chain uses TRBV27 and TRBJ1-5; the D gene is possibly TRBD1 (5 bases). The CDR3 covers 15 residues. V dropped 5 bases and J dropped 6 bases, with 17 bases sitting between them. Germline V lookup: CDR1 MNHEY, CDR2 SMNVEV (reference sequence). The CDR3 loop reads CASSLNGGLSQPQHF. The CDR3 DNA is TGTGCCAGCAGTCTTAACGGGGGTTTGAGTCAGCCCCAGCATTTT.

The J gene is TRBJ2-2, the V gene TRBV10-3, with D unclear. The V end lost 2 bases, the J end lost 3 bases, and 19 bases lay between the germline ends. Per germline, CDR1 ENHRY and CDR2 SYGVKD. The CDR3 covers 18 residues. The CDR3 here is CAISEGRNSPFYTGELFF. The CDR3 DNA reads TGTGCCATCAGTGAGGGCCGGAATTCCCCATTCTACACCGGGGAGCTGTTTTTT.

This clonotype appeared many times. V and J are TRBV6-2 or TRBV6-3 and TRBJ2-7, with TRBD2 matching 9 bases. Germline CDR1 reads MNHEY; CDR2 reads SVGEGT. This CDR3 region has 18 residues. The ends lost 6 bases at V and 1 base at J; junction bases unmatched: 16. The CDR3: CASSSYLLNSGSSYEQYF. The CDR3 DNA reads TGTGCCAGCAGCTCGTACCTTCTAAATAGCGGGAGTTCCTACGAGCAGTACTTC.

The V gene is TRBV12-3 or TRBV12-4, the J gene TRBJ1-3; D perhaps matches TRBD1 (5 bases). The length of the CDR3 is 18 residues. The ends were cut back, 6 bases at V and 4 bases at J, with 25 bases in the middle. The CDR3 DNA reads TGTGCCAGCAGGTCCAGCCGAAGGGGAATCCACTACGGAAACACCATATATTTT. Translating it yields CASRSSRRGIHYGNTIYF.

This clonotype was counted only a few times. Here the CDR3 DNA reads TGTGCCAGCAGCTTTAGCAGGGGAACTGAAGCTTTCTTT. It encodes CASSFSRGTEAFF. The gene calls are TRBV7-2 and TRBJ1-1, with a tentative D call TRBD1 (6 bases). This CDR3 spans 13 amino acids. Germline values: CDR1 SGHTA, CDR2 FQGNSA. V dropped 3 bases and J dropped 5 bases, with 10 bases sitting between them.

At least ten counts were recorded for this clonotype. A junction end diverges from the germline sequence, so it may reflect a read error. The J gene is TRBJ2-5, the V gene TRBV27; D might be TRBD2 (6 bases). CDR3 length equals 14 residues. Germline lookup yields CDR1 MNHEY and CDR2 SMNVEV (reference sequence). Here the CDR3 DNA reads TGTGCCTGCAGTTATGGCAGGAGGGGTGAGACCCAGTACTTC. Translating it yields CACSYGRRGETQYF.

This clonotype appeared many times. The chain joins TRBV5-1 to TRBJ1-1; possible D gene TRBD1, 6 bases. The germline V gene encodes CDR1 SGHRS and CDR2 YFSETQ. Trimming pared 1 base from V and 1 base from J, leaving 17 bases between. This CDR3 contains 17 residues. In nucleotides, the CDR3 is TGCGCCAGCAGCTTGCCCGGCGGGGACAACGCGAACACTGAAGCTTTCTTT. Encoded protein: CASSLPGGDNANTEAFF. Full variable domain (rest looked up from reference TRBV5-1 and TRBJ1-1): KAGVTQTPRYLIKTRGQQVTLSCSPISGHRSVSWYQQTPGQGLQFLFEYFSETQRNKGNFPGRFSGRQFSNSRSEMNVSTLELGDSALYLCASSLPGGDNANTEAFFGQGTRLTVV.

V and J are TRBV29-1 and TRBJ2-5; TRBD2 is a possible D gene (6 bases). CDR3 length equals 14 residues. From germline, CDR1 is SQVTM and CDR2 ANQGSEA. V dropped 4 bases and J dropped 5 bases, with 17 bases sitting between them. CDR3 loop: CSVVGSGGGETQYF. The CDR3 coding sequence is TGCAGCGTTGTGGGTAGCGGAGGAGGGGAGACCCAGTACTTC.

This clonotype was detected ten times or more. The chain uses TRBV28 and TRBJ2-7, with a weak D call TRBD1 (5 bases). This CDR3 spans 14 amino acids. Germline-derived CDR1 and CDR2 are MDHEN and SYDVKM. V was clipped by 5 bases and J by 6 bases, with 17 bases between them. This CDR3 is CASSRRQSIGEQYF. CDR3 nucleotide sequence: TGTGCCAGCAGTCGAAGACAGAGCATCGGCGAGCAGTACTTC. The full variable domain, rest sourced from reference TRBV28 and TRBJ2-7, is DVKVTQSSRYLVKRTGEKVFLECVQDMDHENMFWYRQDPGLGLRLIYFSYDVKMKEKGDIPEGYSVSREKKERFSLILESASTNQTSMYLCASSRRQSIGEQYFGPGTRLTVT.

The rearrangement links TRBV27 to TRBJ1-2, with TRBD1 as a possible D gene (5 bases). The V gene lost 4 bases and the J gene lost 2 bases, with 14 bases spanning the gap. The length of the CDR3 is 15 residues. Germline V gene lookup returns CDR1 MNHEY and CDR2 SMNVEV (reference sequence). The CDR3 nucleotides read TGTGCCAGCAGTTCCCTGACAGATACCAACTATGGCTACACCTTC. Its translation: CASSSLTDTNYGYTF.

This clonotype was found a few times. The gene calls are TRBV6-1 and TRBJ2-5; 9 bases align to TRBD1. The V and J ends lost 7 bases and 5 bases, in that order; junction bases with no gene match: 11. CDR3 length equals 15 residues. Germline CDR1 is MNHNS and CDR2 is SASEGT. The CDR3 protein is CASTIGGTGRETQYF. Written as DNA, the CDR3 is TGTGCCAGCACAATCGGGGGGACAGGGCGGGAGACCCAGTACTTC.

This clonotype showed up many times. J is TRBJ1-1 and V is TRBV6-5; the D is unclear. CDR1 and CDR2 from the germline V gene are MNHEY and SVGAGI. V lost 6 bases, J lost 6 bases, and 17 bases lay in between. The CDR3 loop spans 14 amino acids. The CDR3 DNA reads as TGTGCCAGCAGACCCGCCCCTCCGGCGGCTGAAGCTTTCTTT. The encoded protein is CASRPAPPAAEAFF.

This clonotype was observed many times. The chain recombines TRBV19 with TRBJ1-6; 9 bases align to TRBD1. This CDR3 comprises 14 residues. Losses at the gene ends were 3 bases for V and 14 bases for J; bases not matched to a gene: 8. From germline, CDR1 is LNHDA and CDR2 SQIVND (reference sequence). DNA of the CDR3: TGTGCCAGTAGTATCGACAGGGGGGGATTATCCCTCCACTTT. This gives the protein CASSIDRGGLSLHF.

This clonotype was seen repeatedly, ten times or more. A much larger clone sits a single nucleotide away, making a read error possible. V and J are TRBV19 and TRBJ1-5; D is perhaps TRBD1 (5 bases). CDR1 and CDR2 from the germline V gene are LNHDA and SQIVND (reference sequence). V lost 3 bases and J lost 5, with 17 bases in between. The CDR3 extends over 16 amino acids. For the CDR3, the DNA is TGTGCCAGTAGTATCCCCCGCCGGGGCAGAGATCAGCCCCAGCATTTT. Residues: CASSIPRRGRDQPQHF.

The genes are TRBV6-5 and TRBJ1-2; 9 bases map to TRBD1. This CDR3 spans 15 amino acids. Trimming at V came to 2 bases and at J to 4 bases, leaving 5 bases not matched to a gene. Germline V gene data show CDR1 as MNHEY and CDR2 as SVGAGI. CDR3 region: CASSYSGQGSYGYTF. As DNA, the CDR3 is TGTGCCAGCAGTTACAGCGGACAGGGGTCCTATGGCTACACCTTC.

V usage is TRBV28 and J usage is TRBJ2-7, with D perhaps TRBD1 or TRBD2 (5 bases each). CDR3 length equals 13 residues. CDR1 and CDR2 (germline): MDHEN, SYDVKM. V was trimmed by 4 bases and J by 4 bases, leaving 11 bases between them. CDR3 sequence: CASSYLAGYEQYF. The CDR3 coding sequence is TGTGCCAGCAGTTACCTAGCAGGGTACGAGCAGTACTTC.

This clonotype showed up many times. The chain is built from TRBV11-2 and TRBJ1-1; possibly TRBD1 for D (6 bases). The CDR3 extends over 14 amino acids. V lost 7 bases and J lost 4, with 16 bases in between. Per the germline V gene, CDR1 is SGHAT and CDR2 is FQNNGV. CDR3 DNA sequence: TGTGCCAGCAACCCCGAGGGGGGGGGCACTGAAGCTTTCTTT. Translating gives CASNPEGGGTEAFF.